A selection of T cell receptor beta chains follows, all from one sample in a study of T cell responses to AZD1222 COVID-19 vaccine. TCRdb's copy holds only in-frame clones and misses some; the assay was immunoSEQ multiplex PCR. The sample yields about 120,000 clones, 88% seen once. The sequenced sample was peripheral blood, obtained on day 0 of AZD1222 vaccination. Source of these receptors: an adult in good health. Both conserved end residues are part of each CDR3. The order of the fields is J gene, V gene, clone size, D gene, CDR3 protein, CDR3 DNA. A D gene is named only where the DNA matches it firmly. Where a row states a size, it is once, few, many or the class of an expanded clone; other rows omit it.

>TRBJ2-5|TRBV20-1|-|TRBD2
CSASRASGGVVTQYF
TGCAGTGCTAGTCGGGCTAGCGGGGGGGTAGTGACCCAGTACTTC
>TRBJ1-6|TRBV19|once|-
CASSIEDQRSPLHF
TGTGCCAGTAGTATCGAAGATCAACGCTCACCCCTCCACTTT
>TRBJ2-6|TRBV19|once|TRBD1
CASSGGQGLSGANVLTF
TGTGCCAGTAGTGGGGGACAGGGGCTCTCTGGGGCCAACGTCCTGACTTTC
>TRBJ1-3|TRBV7-6|once|-
CASSSGGVGNTIYF
TGTGCCAGCAGCTCAGGTGGAGTCGGAAACACCATATATTTT
>TRBJ2-7|TRBV6-5|-|-
CASSWGREKQYF
TGTGCCAGCAGTTGGGGCAGGGAGAAGCAGTACTTC
>TRBJ1-3|TRBV6-5|-|TRBD1
CASSRQGALGNTIYF
TGTGCCAGCAGCCGCCAGGGGGCATTAGGAAACACCATATATTTT
>TRBJ1-1|TRBV24-1|-|-
CATSTRTEAFF
TGTGCCACCAGTACGCGCACTGAAGCTTTCTTT
>TRBJ2-7|TRBV3-1/TRBV3-2|-|-
CASSSQGYEQYF
TGTGCCAGCAGCTCACAGGGCTACGAGCAGTACTTC
>TRBJ1-1|TRBV7-3|-|-
CASSLTYSNTEAFF
TGTGCCAGCAGCTTAACATACTCAAACACTGAAGCTTTCTTT
>TRBJ1-1|TRBV12-3/TRBV12-4|-|-
CASSFRVINEAFF
TGTGCCAGCAGTTTTAGGGTTATCAATGAAGCTTTCTTT
>TRBJ2-1|TRBV11-2|-|-
CASSSRTPLISYNEQFF
TGTGCCAGCAGCTCAAGGACCCCATTGATCTCCTACAATGAGCAGTTCTTC
>TRBJ1-2|TRBV29-1|-|-
CSVAPRLRADGYTF
TGCAGCGTTGCGCCTCGTTTGAGGGCGGATGGCTACACCTTC
>TRBJ1-2|TRBV4-1|-|-
CASSQDFNMAADGYTF
TGCGCCAGCAGCCAAGATTTTAACATGGCGGCTGACGGCTACACCTTC
>TRBJ2-4|TRBV5-1|-|-
CASSPRRSEAATKNIQYF
TGCGCCAGCAGCCCCAGGAGATCGGAGGCAGCGACCAAAAACATTCAGTACTTC
>TRBJ1-5|TRBV27|-|-
CASSLSDGRGQPQHF
TGTGCCAGCAGTTTATCGGACGGCCGGGGTCAGCCCCAGCATTTT
>TRBJ2-5|TRBV7-9|-|-
CASSLGVGHLQETQYF
TGTGCCAGCAGCTTAGGGGTCGGACACCTCCAAGAGACCCAGTACTTC
>TRBJ1-1|TRBV11-3|few|-
CASSLPQGQEGVMNTEAFF
TGTGCCAGCAGCTTACCCCAGGGCCAGGAGGGTGTAATGAACACTGAAGCTTTCTTT
>TRBJ2-5|TRBV7-8|-|-
CASSLAAMGGETQYF
TGTGCCAGCAGCTTAGCAGCGATGGGGGGCGAGACCCAGTACTTC
>TRBJ1-5|TRBV29-1|-|TRBD1
CSVAGTGGDQPQHF
TGCAGCGTTGCCGGGACAGGGGGGGATCAGCCCCAGCATTTT
>TRBJ1-6|TRBV12-5|-|-
CASGPLGGLNSPLHF
TGTGCTAGTGGACCTCTCGGGGGCCTTAATTCACCCCTCCACTTT
>TRBJ1-2|TRBV3-1/TRBV3-2|few|-
CASSWQAQAYGYTF
TGTGCCAGCAGCTGGCAGGCCCAAGCATATGGCTACACCTTC
>TRBJ1-5|TRBV6-5|-|-
CASKLRAYSNQPQHF
TGTGCCAGCAAGTTACGGGCTTATAGCAATCAGCCCCAGCATTTT
>TRBJ2-3|TRBV5-4|-|-
CASDNGPTNTQYF
TGTGCCAGTGATAATGGGCCCACCAATACGCAGTATTTT
>TRBJ2-1|TRBV11-2|-|-
CASSLERQLYNEQFF
TGTGCCAGCAGCTTAGAAAGGCAGCTTTACAATGAGCAGTTCTTC
>TRBJ1-6|TRBV29-1|-|-
CSVASSYNSPLHF
TGCAGCGTTGCGAGCTCCTATAATTCACCCCTCCACTTT
>TRBJ1-2|TRBV25-1|-|-
CASSETAQYGYTF
TGTGCCAGCAGCGAGACAGCCCAGTATGGCTACACCTTC